The present T cell receptor (beta chain) was sequenced within a study of blood T cells in healthy people across ages. Findings and caveats of the study: Among T cells, TCR beta diversity per million cells dropped roughly linearly as age rose.

Notes on this clonotype: Its target is not known.

Germline CDR1 reads SGHRS; CDR2 reads YFSETQ. The CDR3 is 16 amino acids. V trimming: 1 base; J trimming: 3 bases; junction bases outside the gene matches: 7. A second PCR of roughly 6 to 12 cycles used a sample-barcoded 5' primer and a J-beta primer mix. Sequencing yielded, for each sample, at least 2.5 million paired-end reads carrying CDR3. One entry per CDR3 protein results from TCRdb running MiXCR on the 5' RACE reads. The data show roughly 800,000 distinct CDR3 sequences, 58% seen once. V usage is TRBV5-1 and J usage is TRBJ2-1; 7 nucleotides align to TRBD2. This receptor was identified in a man in his thirties or forties in good health. Material for sequencing was blood. This CDR3 reads CASSLRRERFYNEQFF. In DNA, the CDR3 is TGCGCCAGCAGCTTGAGGCGGGAGAGGTTCTACAATGAGCAGTTCTTC.